One and the same sample provided the 28 T cell receptor beta chains below, sequenced in a study of cytomegalovirus exposure and HLA in healthy donors. PCR used 60 Vbeta primers and 13 Jbeta primers. Assay used: immunoSEQ multiplex PCR; TCRdb lists only in-frame clones, some missing. This sample carries 50,000 or so clones, with approximately 13% going to the ten biggest clones. Sequencing was done on a sample of PBMCs. The origin of the receptors is a woman in her sixties or seventies in good health and CMV-seropositive.

This rearrangement joins TRBV5-1 to TRBJ1-3; the D gene is possibly TRBD1 (6 bases). Germline CDR1 is SGHRS and CDR2 is YFSETQ. The CDR3 is made up of 15 amino acids. Trimming removed 0 bases at V and 8 bases at J, with 15 bases between. CDR3 amino acids: CASSLGQGNSDTIYF. CDR3 coding DNA: TGCGCCAGCAGCTTGGGGCAGGGGAATTCAGACACCATATATTTT.

The CDR3 DNA reads as TGTGCCAGCAGTACCCGGGAGACCCAGTACTTC. Translated: CASSTRETQYF. The chain uses TRBV6-5 and TRBJ2-5; D gene uncertain. Per the germline V gene, CDR1 is MNHEY and CDR2 is SVGAGI. This CDR3 is 11 amino acids long. Trimming cost V 5 bases and J 5 bases, with 6 bases left between them.

The chain is built from TRBV25-1 and TRBJ2-2; a weak D match, TRBD1 (5 bases). Trimming left V 1 base short and J 3 bases short, with 9 bases between. This CDR3 has 15 amino acids. Germline V CDR1 and CDR2: MGHDK, SYGVNS. CDR3 region: CASSESDRYTGELFF. The CDR3, as DNA: TGTGCCAGCAGTGAATCCGACAGATACACCGGGGAGCTGTTTTTT. The entire variable domain, with the rest obtained from reference TRBV25-1 and TRBJ2-2, is as follows: EADIYQTPRYLVIGTGKKITLECSQTMGHDKMYWYQQDPGMELHLIHYSYGVNSTEKGDLSSESTVSRIRTEHFPLTLESARPSHTSQYLCASSESDRYTGELFFGEGSRLTVL.

The chain combines TRBV29-1 with TRBJ1-1; a weak D match, TRBD1 (5 bases). The V end was cut by 0 bases, the J end by 2 bases, with 16 bases between. The CDR3 runs 16 residues. Germline V gene sequence: CDR1 SQVTM, CDR2 ANQGSEA. CDR3 in amino acids: CSVEDPRGDLNTEAFF. The DNA of the CDR3 is TGCAGCGTTGAAGATCCTCGGGGGGACCTTAACACTGAAGCTTTCTTT.

The chain employs TRBV9 and TRBJ2-7; D is unclear. Looked up from germline, CDR1 is SGDLS and CDR2 is YYNGEE. CDR3 size: 14 residues. V was trimmed by 0 bases and J by 0 bases, leaving 7 bases between them. This CDR3 reads CASSVARSSYEQYF. Here the CDR3 DNA reads TGTGCCAGCAGCGTAGCCCGGAGCTCCTACGAGCAGTACTTC.

This sequence joins TRBV15 and TRBJ2-1; possible D gene TRBD2, 5 bases. V lost 7 bases and J 10 bases, leaving 17 bases between the germline ends. Looked up from germline, CDR1 is LNHNV and CDR2 is YYDKDF (reference sequence). CDR3 length: 13 amino acids. CDR3 DNA: TGTGCCACCACCAATCGGGATATCGGGGAGCAGTTCTTC. It is translated as CATTNRDIGEQFF.

The rearrangement uses TRBV5-1 and TRBJ2-7; 9 nucleotides line up with TRBD1. CDR3 length: 20 amino acids. V lost 0 bases, J lost 2 bases, and 18 bases stayed unmatched. From germline, CDR1 is SGHRS and CDR2 YFSETQ. The CDR3 bases are TGCGCCAGCAGCTTGGGGTGGGGACAGGGAAATTATCTAAGCGCCTACGAGCAGTACTTC. Translating gives CASSLGWGQGNYLSAYEQYF.

The chain couples TRBV6-5 to TRBJ2-7; tentative D call: TRBD1 (5 bases). Germline CDR1 is MNHEY and CDR2 is SVGAGI. This CDR3 is 13 amino acids long. V lost 6 bases and J 7 bases, leaving 16 bases between the germline ends. This CDR3 reads CASSWVGAGEQYF. The CDR3 DNA is TGTGCCAGCAGCTGGGTTGGGGCCGGGGAGCAGTACTTC.

This chain links TRBV6-4 with TRBJ2-2; 7 positions agree with TRBD1. Germline loops: CDR1 MRHNA, CDR2 SNTAGT. The CDR3 covers 15 residues. J gave up 0 bases and V 6 bases, and 4 bases lay outside the gene matches. Here the CDR3 reads CASRRDRTNTGELFF. The CDR3 nucleotides are TGTGCCAGCAGAAGGGACAGAACGAACACCGGGGAGCTGTTTTTT.

The chain has TRBV6-5 and TRBJ1-4; perhaps TRBD1 as D (5 bases). The CDR3 is made up of 14 amino acids. Per the germline V gene, CDR1 is MNHEY and CDR2 is SVGAGI. The germline V and J ends were trimmed by 7 bases and 4 bases, with 13 bases remaining between them. As DNA, the CDR3 is TGTGCCAGCACCGAACACCAGGGTAATGAAAAACTGTTTTTT. Residues: CASTEHQGNEKLFF.

This chain links TRBV5-1 with TRBJ1-1; 8 bases match TRBD1. CDR3 size: 15 residues. V shed 0 bases and J 5 bases; nucleotides not matched to a gene: 6. In germline, CDR1 is SGHRS, CDR2 YFSETQ. Here the CDR3 DNA reads TGCGCCAGCAGCTTGGCACGGACAGGGAGGACTGAAGCTTTCTTT. Translated: CASSLARTGRTEAFF.

The chain joins TRBV2 to TRBJ2-7; TRBD2 is a possible D gene (5 bases). The germline gives CDR1 SNHLY, CDR2 FYNNEI. V was pared by 2 bases and J by 2 bases, with 10 bases between. This CDR3 is 14 amino acids long. CDR3 amino acids: CASSELGGPYEQYF. In nucleotides, the CDR3 is TGTGCCAGCAGTGAACTGGGCGGGCCCTACGAGCAGTACTTC.

The V call is TRBV11-3, the J call TRBJ2-3, with D unclear. The V end was cut by 2 bases, the J end by 0 bases, with 6 bases between. CDR3 size: 14 residues. CDR1 SGHNT and CDR2 YENEEA come from the germline V gene. Here the CDR3 DNA reads TGTGCCAGCAGCTTAACGACTAGCACAGATACGCAGTATTTT. It is translated as CASSLTTSTDTQYF.

The rearrangement joins TRBV29-1 to TRBJ2-5, with 7 bases matching TRBD2. The J segment lost 2 bases and the V segment lost 6 bases, leaving 9 bases of the junction unmatched. The CDR3 runs 14 residues. Germline V gives CDR1 SQVTM, CDR2 ANQGSEA. The CDR3 DNA reads as TGCAGCGTCCCCCTTCAGGGAGGGCAAGAGACCCAGTACTTC. The encoded protein is CSVPLQGGQETQYF.

The J gene is TRBJ2-3, the V gene TRBV9; D gene unclear. Trimming stripped 0 bases from V and 5 bases from J, with 10 bases between. Germline V CDR1 and CDR2: SGDLS, YYNGEE. The CDR3 is 14 residues long. This CDR3 reads CASSVVVVGDTQYF. In DNA, the CDR3 is TGTGCCAGCAGCGTAGTAGTGGTTGGAGATACGCAGTATTTT.

CDR3 amino acids: CASSLVGGAGGYEQYF. DNA of the CDR3: TGTGCCAGCAGCTTAGTGGGAGGGGCTGGGGGCTACGAGCAGTACTTC. The chain is built from TRBV7-9 and TRBJ2-7; 7 bases match TRBD2. The CDR3 runs to 16 residues. Germline V lookup: CDR1 SEHNR, CDR2 FQNEAQ (reference sequence). After removal of 1 base from V and 3 bases from J, the junction contained 9 bases not matched to a gene. The whole variable domain, remainder taken from reference TRBV7-9 and TRBJ2-7, is DTGVSQNPRHKITKRGQNVTFRCDPISEHNRLYWYRQTLGQGPEFLTYFQNEAQLEKSRLLSDRFSAERPKGSFSTLEIQRTEQGDSAMYLCASSLVGGAGGYEQYFGPGTRLTVT.

V and J are TRBV18 and TRBJ1-5; 9 bases match TRBD1. CDR3 length: 17 residues. With 5 bases clipped from V and 0 bases from J, the junction kept 8 bases outside the gene matches. Germline V gene lookup returns CDR1 KGHSH and CDR2 LQKENI. The CDR3 nucleotides read TGTGCCAGCTCAGTCGACAGGGGGACTGTTAGCAATCAGCCCCAGCATTTT. Translated: CASSVDRGTVSNQPQHF.

The chain combines TRBV19 with TRBJ2-3; D unclear. This CDR3 has 13 amino acids. CDR1 is LNHDA, CDR2 SQIVND, per germline (reference sequence). V lost 6 bases and J 2 bases, leaving 9 bases between the germline ends. CDR3 nucleotides: TGTGCCAGTAGCAGAGGATACACAGATACGCAGTATTTT. This encodes CASSRGYTDTQYF.

V is TRBV4-3 and J is TRBJ2-7, with TRBD2 identical over 8 bases. V was pared by 3 bases and J by 3 bases, with 7 bases of the junction left unmatched. This CDR3 comprises 15 residues. CDR1 is LGHNA and CDR2 is YSLEER in the germline V gene. CDR3 residues: CASSQVSGANYEQYF. The CDR3 DNA reads as TGCGCCAGCAGCCAGGTTAGCGGGGCCAACTACGAGCAGTACTTC.

The chain joins TRBV4-1 to TRBJ1-5; 8 nucleotides agree with TRBD1. The CDR3 contains 20 residues. With V trimmed by 0 bases and J by 3 bases, 16 bases remained unmatched. Germline CDR1 and CDR2: MGHRA and YSYEKL. The CDR3 DNA sequence: TGCGCCAGCAGCCAAGAAGGAGAGAGGGCAGGGGGCCGCTTCAATCAGCCCCAGCATTTT. As protein: CASSQEGERAGGRFNQPQHF.

The chain has TRBV19 and TRBJ2-7, with D unresolved. V shed 2 bases and J shed 2 bases, with 10 bases lying between them. This CDR3 has 14 residues. Looked up from germline, CDR1 is LNHDA and CDR2 is SQIVND (reference sequence). The CDR3 loop is CASSIPGRAYEQYF. In DNA form, the CDR3 reads TGTGCCAGTAGTATACCAGGCAGAGCCTACGAGCAGTACTTC. Full variable domain (outside the CDR3, taken from reference TRBV19 and TRBJ2-7): DGGITQSPKYLFRKEGQNVTLSCEQNLNHDAMYWYRQDPGQGLRLIYYSQIVNDFQKGDIAEGYSVSREKKESFPLTVTSAQKNPTAFYLCASSIPGRAYEQYFGPGTRLTVT.

This chain uses TRBV5-1 with TRBJ2-3; the D gene is possibly TRBD1 (6 bases). Trimming shortened V by 0 bases and J by 5 bases, and 13 bases separated the two germline ends. The V gene's germline CDR1 is SGHRS and CDR2 YFSETQ. This CDR3 contains 15 residues. The CDR3: CASSLADRKEDTQYF. The DNA of the CDR3 is TGCGCCAGCAGCTTGGCGGACAGAAAGGAAGATACGCAGTATTTT. Combining the CDR3 with reference TRBV5-1 and TRBJ2-3 gives the whole variable domain KAGVTQTPRYLIKTRGQQVTLSCSPISGHRSVSWYQQTPGQGLQFLFEYFSETQRNKGNFPGRFSGRQFSNSRSEMNVSTLELGDSALYLCASSLADRKEDTQYFGPGTRLTVL.

The rearrangement links TRBV4-1 to TRBJ2-7; 8 bases fit TRBD1. This CDR3 is built from 16 residues. The ends lost 1 base at V and 3 bases at J; junction bases unmatched: 8. Germline CDR1 reads MGHRA; CDR2 reads YSYEKL. The CDR3 sequence: CASSQGTGGTVYEQYF. Here the CDR3 DNA reads TGCGCCAGCAGCCAAGGTACAGGGGGGACTGTCTACGAGCAGTACTTC.

This chain links TRBV5-6 with TRBJ2-1; D uncertain. Germline V gives CDR1 SGHDT, CDR2 YYEEEE. Trimming removed 2 bases from V and 8 bases from J, with 5 bases in between. This CDR3 spans 11 amino acids. For the CDR3, the DNA is TGTGCCAGCAGCTTTGGGCATGAGCAGTTCTTC. This codes for CASSFGHEQFF. The complete variable domain, with remaining parts taken from reference TRBV5-6 and TRBJ2-1, reads DAGVTQSPTHLIKTRGQQVTLRCSPKSGHDTVSWYQQALGQGPQFIFQYYEEEERQRGNFPDRFSGHQFPNYSSELNVNALLLGDSALYLCASSFGHEQFFGPGTRLTVL.

V gene TRBV20-1 combines with J gene TRBJ2-1; no clear D gene. There are 11 residues in the CDR3. Trimming took off 3 bases at V and 10 bases at J, with 10 bases between the two ends. Germline lookup yields CDR1 DFQATT and CDR2 SNEGSKA (reference sequence). The CDR3 DNA sequence: TGCAGTGCTAGGAATGACACGGAGCAGTTCTTC. This gives the protein CSARNDTEQFF.

A note on this clone: At one of its ends the junction is not consistent with the germline gene, which may arise from a read error. Different DNA sequences within this sample yield the same CDR3. The genes are TRBV11-2 and TRBJ1-6; TRBD1 aligns across 8 bases. Germline values: CDR1 SGHAT, CDR2 FQNNGV. This CDR3 contains 15 residues. The CDR3 nucleotides are TGTGCCAGCAGCTTATTACGGGACAGGCCGCGACCCCTACACTTT. The encoded protein is CASSLLRDRPRPLHF.

The gene calls are TRBV29-1 and TRBJ1-3; D ambiguous. Germline V gene data show CDR1 as SQVTM and CDR2 as ANQGSEA. Trimming removed 6 bases at V and 3 bases at J, with 15 bases between. The CDR3 is 14 amino acids. CDR3 DNA sequence: TGCAGCGTCGCCTTAGCTATCGGTGGAAACACCATATATTTT. Translated: CSVALAIGGNTIYF.

Here the CDR3 DNA reads TGTGCTAGTGGTTTGCCCCTTCCGGGGGAGCTGTTTTTT. Protein: CASGLPLPGELFF. This chain uses TRBV12-5 with TRBJ2-2; D uncertain. V lost 2 bases to trimming and J lost 8 bases, with 9 bases between them. Germline V CDR1 and CDR2: LGHNT, FRNRAP. The length of the CDR3 is 13 residues.